The text below deals with one T cell receptor (beta chain). The CDR3 is made up of 13 amino acids. V gave up 3 bases and J gave up 5 bases, with 8 bases separating them. The germline CDR1 and CDR2 sequences are SGDLS and YYNGEE. The source of the sample is a study of blood T cell repertoires in COVID-19. The table came from immunoSEQ multiplex PCR; TCRdb's copy has only in-frame clones and leaves some out. The sample records about 180,000 clones, 87% being singletons. The receptor comes from a woman aged 45-65 years with acute or convalescent COVID-19. Sequences were obtained from peripheral blood. The chain has TRBV9 and TRBJ2-2, with unresolved D. The CDR3 sequence is CASSASGTGELFF. CDR3 bases: TGTGCCAGCAGCGCATCCGGGACCGGGGAGCTGTTTTTT.